This passage covers 25 T cell receptor beta chains from one sample sequenced in a study of blood T cell repertoires in COVID-19. This table comes from immunoSEQ multiplex PCR, and its TCRdb copy is limited to in-frame clones, with some not included. The sample yields some 430,000 clones, 80% to 95% seen once. Sequencing used PBMCs or T cells enriched from blood (not recorded which). The receptors derive from a man aged 18 to 35 who had recovered from COVID-19.

The chain carries TRBV12-3 or TRBV12-4 and TRBJ1-1; D is ambiguous. The CDR3 covers 13 residues. The V and J ends lost 0 bases and 8 bases respectively, with 10 bases between them. CDR3 sequence: CASSLARVGEAFF. The CDR3 DNA reads TGTGCCAGCAGTTTAGCCCGGGTCGGAGAAGCTTTCTTT.

This clone has just one count. The chain combines TRBV27 with TRBJ2-7; weak D call: TRBD1 (6 bases). The CDR3 covers 15 residues. The V end lost 5 bases, the J end lost 0 bases, and 14 bases lay between the germline ends. The germline V gene has CDR1 MNHEY and CDR2 SMNVEV (reference sequence). CDR3 amino acids: CASSLSDRTSYEQYF. Written as DNA, the CDR3 is TGTGCCAGCAGTCTGAGCGACAGGACCTCCTACGAGCAGTACTTC.

V is TRBV28 and J is TRBJ1-3; D is unresolved. This CDR3 has 15 residues. Deletions cut 11 bases from V and 0 bases from J, with 17 bases between. Germline CDR1 MDHEN, CDR2 SYDVKM. CDR3 nucleotides: TGTGCCGGAAGCCCGGGCGGGAACTCTGGAAACACCATATATTTT. Protein: CAGSPGGNSGNTIYF.

V usage is TRBV9 and J usage is TRBJ1-1; D not resolved. V was cut by 2 bases and J by 1 base, with 12 bases left in between. Per the germline V gene, CDR1 is SGDLS and CDR2 is YYNGEE. The CDR3 is 15 amino acids. CDR3 DNA: TGTGCCAGCAGCGTGAGTTTCGAGGGGAACACTGAAGCTTTCTTT. Translated: CASSVSFEGNTEAFF.

V is TRBV11-2 and J is TRBJ2-1, with D hard to call. Between the trimmed V and J ends, which lost 6 bases and 4 bases, there was a span of 10 bases. There are 13 residues in the CDR3. Germline V gives CDR1 SGHAT, CDR2 FQNNGV. The CDR3 sequence: CASSEAVYNEQFF. For the CDR3, the DNA is TGTGCCAGCAGTGAGGCGGTATACAATGAGCAGTTCTTC.

The rearrangement links TRBV4-2 to TRBJ2-2, with 7 bases identical to TRBD2. CDR3 length: 15 amino acids. The V and J ends lost 2 bases and 3 bases, in that order; junction bases with no gene match: 3. Germline V gene data show CDR1 as LGHNA and CDR2 as YNFKEQ. The CDR3 loop reads CASSQLGLYTGELFF. In nucleotides, the CDR3 is TGTGCCAGCAGCCAACTGGGACTATACACCGGGGAGCTGTTTTTT.

The chain couples TRBV21-1 to TRBJ1-3; the table calls TRBD1, which could not be checked here. TRBV21-1 is termed a pseudogene. CDR3 length: 17 residues. CDR3 sequence: CASSKIGTGDVGNTIYF. In DNA, the CDR3 is TGTGCCAGCAGCAAAATCGGGACAGGGGACGTTGGAAACACCATATATTTT.

In this sample, this clone turned up once. The chain carries TRBV18 and TRBJ1-6; D is unresolved. CDR1 and CDR2 from the germline V gene are KGHSH and LQKENI. Trimming took 4 bases from V and 8 from J, leaving 12 bases between them. The CDR3 covers 14 residues. CDR3 sequence: CASSLQLVDSPLHF. The CDR3 DNA is TGTGCCAGCTCACTTCAACTAGTCGATTCACCCCTCCACTTT.

The chain is built from TRBV5-5 and TRBJ1-2, with D possibly TRBD1 on 5 matching bases. The CDR3 is made up of 13 amino acids. V lost 2 bases and J lost 5, with 10 bases in between. CDR1 and CDR2 (germline): SGHKS, YYEKEE (reference sequence). The CDR3 nucleotides read TGTGCCAGCAGCTTTGGGCAGGGTTATGGCTACACCTTC. This gives the protein CASSFGQGYGYTF.

This sequence joins TRBV7-9 and TRBJ1-3; D is ambiguous. The CDR3 runs to 15 residues. Trimming left V 1 base short and J 0 bases short, with 7 bases between. Per the germline V gene, CDR1 is SEHNR and CDR2 is FQNEAQ (reference sequence). CDR3 bases: TGTGCCAGCAGCTTAGGCAGAATCTCTGGAAACACCATATATTTT. Its protein is CASSLGRISGNTIYF.

As DNA, the CDR3 is TGTGCCACCAGCAGAGGATCGGGGACAGGGGAAGAGACCCAGTACTTC. Amino acids: CATSRGSGTGEETQYF. The J gene is TRBJ2-5, the V gene TRBV15; TRBD1 matches 10 bases. V was pared by 1 base and J by 3 bases, with 5 bases of the junction left unmatched. The CDR3 loop spans 16 amino acids. Per the germline V gene, CDR1 is LNHNV and CDR2 is YYDKDF (reference sequence).

The rearrangement joins TRBV3-1 (or the pseudogene TRBV3-2) to TRBJ2-1; unclear D gene. The germline V gene has CDR1 LGHDT and CDR2 YNNKEL (reference sequence). V was trimmed by 0 bases and J by 7 bases, leaving 13 bases between them. The CDR3 is 15 amino acids. Here the CDR3 DNA reads TGTGCCAGCAGCCAAGACTGGCCCCTTGGTAATGAGCAGTTCTTC. Translation gives CASSQDWPLGNEQFF.

This chain links TRBV18 with TRBJ1-1, with 7 bases aligning to TRBD1. This CDR3 spans 15 amino acids. The V gene end was trimmed by 4 bases and the J gene end by 3 bases; junction bases not matched to a gene: 8. Germline loops: CDR1 KGHSH, CDR2 LQKENI. The DNA for the CDR3 is TGTGCCAGCTCACAAGGACAGGAGGGGTACACTGAAGCTTTCTTT. It is translated as CASSQGQEGYTEAFF. The full variable domain, in which reference TRBV18 and TRBJ1-1 provide the parts outside the CDR3, is NAGVMQNPRHLVRRRGQEARLRCSPMKGHSHVYWYRQLPEEGLKFMVYLQKENIIDESGMPKERFSAEFPKEGPSILRIQQVVRGDSAAYFCASSQGQEGYTEAFFGQGTRLTVV.

The J gene is TRBJ2-3, the V gene TRBV7-2; D is unclear. Trimming left V 1 base short and J 3 bases short, with 5 bases between. The CDR3 contains 13 residues. Germline CDR1 is SGHTA and CDR2 is FQGNSA. The CDR3 coding sequence is TGTGCCAGCAGCTTAGGTGTAACAGATACGCAGTATTTT. Translated, it gives CASSLGVTDTQYF.

V and J are TRBV9 and TRBJ2-3; D is possibly TRBD1 (5 bases). This CDR3 contains 16 residues. Looked up from germline, CDR1 is SGDLS and CDR2 is YYNGEE. The V gene lost 3 bases and the J gene lost 1 base, with 15 bases spanning the gap. CDR3 residues: CASSARQGSGTDTQYF. The CDR3 bases are TGTGCCAGCAGCGCACGGCAGGGATCGGGCACAGATACGCAGTATTTT.

The CDR3 coding sequence is TGTGCCAGCAGCGCCGACTGGTGGCTAGCGGCAGATACGCAGTATTTT. It codes for CASSADWWLAADTQYF. The genes are TRBV9 and TRBJ2-3; 7 nucleotides line up with TRBD2. Trimming cost V 3 bases and J 4 bases; bases outside gene matches: 11. Germline values: CDR1 SGDLS, CDR2 YYNGEE. The CDR3 consists of 16 residues.

The chain employs TRBV5-1 and TRBJ2-7; 10 bases are shared with TRBD2. Trimming removed 2 bases from V and 2 bases from J; junction bases left unmatched: 7. CDR1 SGHRS and CDR2 YFSETQ come from the germline V gene. The CDR3 loop spans 16 amino acids. The CDR3 is CASSFESGRAPYEQYF. In nucleotides, the CDR3 is TGCGCCAGCAGCTTCGAAAGCGGGAGGGCCCCCTACGAGCAGTACTTC.

J is TRBJ2-6 and V is TRBV24-1; TRBD2 might be the D (6 bases). Trimming shortened V by 7 bases and J by 4 bases, and 19 bases separated the two germline ends. This CDR3 spans 17 amino acids. Germline lookup yields CDR1 KGHDR and CDR2 SFDVKD. The CDR3 DNA reads TGTGCCACCAGGAAACTGGAGCTAGCGAAAGGGGCCAACGTCCTGACTTTC. Its protein is CATRKLELAKGANVLTF.

The gene calls are TRBV12-5 and TRBJ1-3; 8 nucleotides align to TRBD1. V lost 5 bases to trimming and J lost 4 bases; unmatched junction nucleotides: 1. CDR3 length equals 13 residues. Germline CDR1 reads LGHNT; CDR2 reads FRNRAP. The CDR3 reads CASGTGGGNTIYF. The CDR3 coding sequence is TGTGCTAGTGGTACAGGGGGAGGAAACACCATATATTTT.

The chain combines TRBV27 with TRBJ1-2; D possibly corresponds to TRBD1 (5 bases). The length of the CDR3 is 16 residues. From germline, CDR1 is MNHEY and CDR2 SMNVEV (reference sequence). Trimming left V 0 bases short and J 1 base short, with 12 bases between. CDR3: CASSLSPLTVNYGYTF. The CDR3 DNA reads as TGTGCCAGCAGTTTATCCCCCCTGACAGTTAACTATGGCTACACCTTC.

The CDR3 DNA reads as TGTGCCAGCTCACCACGAGCCGAAAAACTGTTTTTT. Protein product: CASSPRAEKLFF. The chain is built from TRBV18 and TRBJ1-4, with D unresolved. V was shortened by 1 base and J by 8 bases, with 5 bases between the two germline ends. Per the germline V gene, CDR1 is KGHSH and CDR2 is LQKENI. CDR3 size: 12 residues.

This clone is a singleton in its sample. The CDR3 reads CASSFGERSPLHF. CDR3 nucleotides: TGTGCCAGCAGTTTTGGGGAGCGCTCACCCCTCCACTTT. J is TRBJ1-6 and V is TRBV12-3 or TRBV12-4; unclear D gene. CDR3 length equals 13 residues. V shed 3 bases and J shed 10 bases, with 10 bases lying between them.

This clone was found many times. The gene calls are TRBV6-5 and TRBJ1-5; TRBD1 is a possible D gene (5 bases). The germline V gene has CDR1 MNHEY and CDR2 SVGAGI. The CDR3 is 15 residues long. The V gene lost 4 bases and the J gene lost 4 bases, with 14 bases spanning the gap. The CDR3 loop reads CASSFGTDGNQPQHF. In nucleotides, the CDR3 is TGTGCCAGCAGTTTTGGGACTGACGGAAATCAGCCCCAGCATTTT.

The rearrangement uses TRBV27 and TRBJ1-6; D is uncertain. This CDR3 has 15 amino acids. Trimming removed 3 bases from V and 6 bases from J, with 12 bases in between. Germline V gene data show CDR1 as MNHEY and CDR2 as SMNVEV (reference sequence). CDR3 sequence: CASSFEGAGNSPLHF. CDR3 sequence (DNA): TGTGCCAGCAGTTTTGAGGGAGCGGGTAATTCACCCCTCCACTTT.

The V call is TRBV2, the J call TRBJ1-6; tentatively, D is TRBD1 (6 bases). V shed 8 bases and J shed 10 bases, with 18 bases lying between them. The length of the CDR3 is 14 residues. The germline V gene encodes CDR1 SNHLY and CDR2 FYNNEI. The CDR3 is CASDFGTKESPLHF. In DNA form, the CDR3 reads TGTGCCAGCGATTTCGGGACAAAAGAATCACCCCTCCACTTT.